A single sample gave rise to the 7 T cell receptor beta chains below, sequenced in a study of tumor-infiltrating lymphocytes in oesophageal squamous cell carcinoma. TCRdb re-analysed the PCR reads in MiXCR, keeping a single row per CDR3 protein. This table holds about 11,000 distinct CDR3 sequences, 52% found once. The sequencing input was esophageal tumor tissue. These receptors were collected from a female donor with esophageal squamous cell carcinoma.

This clonotype is medium-sized. A much larger clone is a single base away; this may be a read error. This chain connects TRBV24-1 to TRBJ2-7, with 12 nucleotides matching TRBD1. Germline CDR1 and CDR2: KGHDR and SFDVKD. The J segment lost 7 bases and the V segment lost 5 bases, leaving 8 bases of the junction unmatched. This CDR3 is 15 amino acids long. This chain's CDR3 is CATSAGTGGSNEQYF. The CDR3 coding sequence is TGTGCCACCAGTGCCGGGACAGGGGGCTCAAATGAGCAGTACTTC.

The chain joins TRBV12-3 or TRBV12-4 to TRBJ1-1; D is unresolved. V was trimmed by 5 bases and J by 3 bases, leaving 10 bases between them. The CDR3 contains 13 residues. This chain's CDR3 is CASSLRMDTEAFF. In DNA form, the CDR3 reads TGTGCCAGCAGTCTGCGAATGGACACTGAAGCTTTCTTT.

This clonotype was detected ten times or more. At one end, the junction sequence differs from germline, possibly due to a read error. The chain couples TRBV5-3 to TRBJ2-7; a weak D match, TRBD2 (6 bases). TRBV5-3 is flagged as an ORF with uncertain function. The CDR3 extends over 14 amino acids. For the CDR3, the DNA is TGTGCCAGCAGCTTCGGGGGAGTAAGGTACGAGCAGTACTTC. This encodes CASSFGGVRYEQYF.

This clonotype showed up just once. The conserved phenylalanine or tryptophan normally closing the CDR3 is absent here, so this likely arose from a read error. The limits of the CDR3 on the DNA are not certain, so only TCRdb's listed CDR3 is given. The chain links TRBV11-3 to TRBJ2-3; the D call TRBD2 from the table was never checked on the DNA. CDR1 SGHNT and CDR2 YENEEA come from the germline V gene. The CDR3 numbers 16 amino acids, ends counted. CDR3 loop: CASRSRFSPYEQYFGP.

On this clonotype: Possible read error: a much larger clone is one base away. The rearrangement links TRBV28 to TRBJ1-4; 9 bases map to TRBD1. The germline V gene has CDR1 MDHEN and CDR2 SYDVKM. The length of the CDR3 is 16 residues. The CDR3 sequence is CASSFRVGQGGEKLIF. The DNA for the CDR3 is TGTGCCAGCAGTTTCCGGGTGGGACAGGGAGGAGAAAAACTGATTTTT. Full variable domain (outside the CDR3, taken from reference TRBV28 and TRBJ1-4): DVKVTQSSRYLVKRTGEKVFLECVQDMDHENMFWYRQDPGLGLRLIYFSYDVKMKEKGDIPEGYSVSREKKERFSLILESASTNQTSMYLCASSFRVGQGGEKLIFGSGTQLSVL.

This clonotype is medium-sized. A single base separates this from a much larger clone, so it may be a read error. The chain recombines TRBV7-9 with TRBJ2-1; no clear D. The end of the DNA is better explained by TRBJ2-7, so the J call may be wrong. The V gene's germline CDR1 is SEHNR and CDR2 FQNEAQ (reference sequence). CDR3 length equals 11 residues. CDR3 region: CASSFGNEQYF. The CDR3 DNA is TGTGCCAGCAGCTTCGGAAATGAGCAGTACTTC.

Points on this clonotype: The junction shows a germline mismatch at one end, possibly a read error. This chain uses TRBV7-6 with TRBJ1-6, with D tentatively TRBD1 (6 bases). CDR1 is SGHVS and CDR2 is FNYEAQ in the germline V gene. The CDR3 loop spans 14 amino acids. CDR3: CASSSQGISYEQYF. In DNA form, the CDR3 reads TGTGCCAGCAGCTCGCAGGGGATCTCCTACGAGCAGTACTTT.